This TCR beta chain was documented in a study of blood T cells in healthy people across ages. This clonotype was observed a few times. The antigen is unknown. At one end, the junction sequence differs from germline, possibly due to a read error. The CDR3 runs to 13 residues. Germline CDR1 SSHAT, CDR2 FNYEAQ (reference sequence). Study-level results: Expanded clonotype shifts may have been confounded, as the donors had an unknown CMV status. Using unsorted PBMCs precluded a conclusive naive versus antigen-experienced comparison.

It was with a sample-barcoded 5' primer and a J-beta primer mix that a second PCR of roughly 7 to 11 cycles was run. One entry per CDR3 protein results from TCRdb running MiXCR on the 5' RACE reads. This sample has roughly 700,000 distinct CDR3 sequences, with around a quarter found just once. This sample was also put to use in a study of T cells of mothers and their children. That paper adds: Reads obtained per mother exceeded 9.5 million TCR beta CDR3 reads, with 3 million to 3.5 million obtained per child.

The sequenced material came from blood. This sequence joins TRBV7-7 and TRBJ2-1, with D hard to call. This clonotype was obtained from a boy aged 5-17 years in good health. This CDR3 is CASSLDSHNEQFF. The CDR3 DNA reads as TGTGCTAGCAGCTTAGATTCCCACAATGAGCAGTTCTTC.